A single sample gave rise to the 28 T cell receptor beta chains below, sequenced in a study of cytomegalovirus exposure and HLA in healthy donors. The PCR had 60 Vbeta and 13 Jbeta primers. Sequenced by immunoSEQ multiplex PCR; TCRdb stores in-frame clones only, minus some. Seen here are around 230,000 clones, about 85% observed once, and the top ten hold 0.24%. Sequencing input: PBMCs. The receptor set was obtained from a girl aged 2 to 10 in good health and CMV-seronegative.

CDR3 sequence reads: CASTPGRDSSSGNTIYF. CDR3 nucleotides: TGCGCCAGCACCCCCGGCAGGGACTCAAGCTCTGGAAACACCATATATTTT. The chain recombines TRBV5-1 with TRBJ1-3; D might be TRBD1 (5 bases). Germline-derived CDR1 and CDR2 are SGHRS and YFSETQ. V lost 6 bases to trimming and J lost 0 bases, with 19 bases between them. The CDR3 loop spans 17 amino acids.

The chain is built from TRBV11-1 and TRBJ1-6; 10 positions agree with TRBD1. Germline V lookup: CDR1 SGHAT, CDR2 FQDESV (reference sequence). The ends lost 6 bases at V and 7 bases at J; junction bases unmatched: 6. CDR3 size: 15 residues. CDR3 nucleotides: TGTGCCAGCAGACACGGGACAGGGGAGAATTCACCCCTCCACTTT. Its translation: CASRHGTGENSPLHF. Supplemented by reference TRBV11-1 and TRBJ1-6, the full variable domain reads EAEVAQSPRYKITEKSQAVAFWCDPISGHATLYWYRQILGQGPELLVQFQDESVVDDSQLPKDRFSAERLKGVDSTLKIQPAELGDSAMYLCASRHGTGENSPLHFGNGTRLTVT.

The chain recombines TRBV23-1 with TRBJ1-5, with D uncertain. TRBV23-1 is treated as an ORF (open reading frame) with a function not yet certain. This CDR3 contains 17 residues. With 4 bases removed from V and 1 base from J, the gap between germline ends came to 17 bases. CDR3 nucleotide sequence: TGCGCCAGCAGTCCCTGTTCCAGGTATAAAAGCAATCAGCCCCAGCATTTT. Translating it yields CASSPCSRYKSNQPQHF.

In DNA, the CDR3 is TGTGCCAGCAGTGAAGGGGCTAGCGGTATCTACGAGCAGTACTTC. This translates into CASSEGASGIYEQYF. The chain is built from TRBV2 and TRBJ2-7; 7 nucleotides match TRBD2. V lost 1 base to trimming and J lost 3 bases; unmatched junction nucleotides: 6. There are 15 residues in the CDR3. In germline, CDR1 is SNHLY, CDR2 FYNNEI.

The chain recombines TRBV13 with TRBJ2-5; 8 bases are a match to TRBD2. With 6 bases clipped from V and 3 bases from J, the junction kept 6 bases outside the gene matches. The CDR3 contains 14 residues. Per germline, CDR1 PRHDT and CDR2 FYEKMQ (reference sequence). The CDR3 DNA sequence: TGTGCCAGCAGGCTCCGAGCGGGAGAAGAGACCCAGTACTTC. Translated: CASRLRAGEETQYF. Combining the CDR3 with reference TRBV13 and TRBJ2-5 gives the whole variable domain AAGVIQSPRHLIKEKRETATLKCYPIPRHDTVYWYQQGPGQDPQFLISFYEKMQSDKGSIPDRFSAQQFSDYHSELNMSSLELGDSALYFCASRLRAGEETQYFGPGTRLLVL.

Turning to this clone: Different DNA sequences within this sample yield the same CDR3. The J gene is TRBJ1-5, the V gene TRBV6-5, with D perhaps TRBD1 (6 bases). Per the germline V gene, CDR1 is MNHEY and CDR2 is SVGAGI. This CDR3 comprises 15 residues. Trimming took 0 bases from V and 4 from J, leaving 10 bases between them. The DNA of the CDR3 is TGTGCCAGCAGTTACTCGAGAACAGGGAATCAGCCCCAGCATTTT. Translating it yields CASSYSRTGNQPQHF.

J is TRBJ2-1 and V is TRBV6-5; TRBD2 might be the D (6 bases). The germline gives CDR1 MNHEY, CDR2 SVGAGI. The CDR3 has 14 residues. V was trimmed by 2 bases and J by 4 bases, leaving 9 bases between them. Here the CDR3 reads CASSYKEGYNEQFF. CDR3 in DNA: TGTGCCAGCAGTTACAAGGAGGGGTACAATGAGCAGTTCTTC.

The chain joins TRBV30 to TRBJ1-2, with a possible D match to TRBD1 (5 bases). The CDR3 loop spans 13 amino acids. The V gene's germline CDR1 is GTSNPN and CDR2 SVGIG (reference sequence). V was clipped by 0 bases and J by 7 bases, with 12 bases between them. Written as DNA, the CDR3 is TGTGCCTGGAGTGTTAGGGGCGAGAGTGGCTACACCTTC. Translated: CAWSVRGESGYTF.

The V and J genes are TRBV5-6 and TRBJ2-5, with 9 bases identical to TRBD2. There are 16 residues in the CDR3. Per germline, CDR1 SGHDT and CDR2 YYEEEE. V lost 0 bases and J lost 4; bases outside the gene matches: 7. The DNA for the CDR3 is TGTGCCAGCAGCTTGGGGGGCGGGGGGGCATTAGAGACCCAGTACTTC. Translated: CASSLGGGGALETQYF.

The chain employs TRBV7-3 and TRBJ2-2; possibly TRBD2 for D (6 bases). CDR1 SGHTA and CDR2 FQGTGA come from the germline V gene. This CDR3 is built from 15 residues. Between the trimmed V and J ends, which lost 2 bases and 7 bases, there was a span of 14 bases. In DNA, the CDR3 is TGTGCCAGCAGCTTAGTGGGACTGGGAAGCGGGGAGCTGTTTTTT. Protein sequence: CASSLVGLGSGELFF.

This chain connects TRBV20-1 to TRBJ2-7; D call uncertain. The V end was cut by 5 bases, the J end by 3 bases, with 8 bases between. Germline V gene lookup returns CDR1 DFQATT and CDR2 SNEGSKA (reference sequence). There are 11 residues in the CDR3. The CDR3 bases are TGCAGTGCTGCACCCGGCTACGAGCAGTACTTC. It specifies CSAAPGYEQYF.

The gene calls are TRBV10-3 and TRBJ1-2, with 9 bases identical to TRBD1. The CDR3 contains 14 residues. Germline lookup yields CDR1 ENHRY and CDR2 SYGVKD. Trimming at V came to 3 bases and at J to 8 bases, leaving 7 bases not matched to a gene. The CDR3 nucleotides are TGTGCCATCAGTGACCCGGGACAGGGAGGCGGCTACACCTTC. This sequence encodes CAISDPGQGGGYTF.

The V and J genes are TRBV5-4 and TRBJ2-2; TRBD2 aligns across 7 bases. J gave up 7 bases and V 0 bases, and 3 bases lay outside the gene matches. This CDR3 spans 14 amino acids. CDR1 and CDR2 (germline): SGHNT, YYREEE (reference sequence). CDR3 sequence reads: CASSLDGGVGELFF. The CDR3 bases are TGTGCCAGCAGCTTGGATGGGGGGGTCGGGGAGCTGTTTTTT.

CDR3 region: CASSLDRRFYEQYF. The CDR3 bases are TGTGCCAGCAGTTTAGACAGGAGATTCTACGAGCAGTACTTC. J is TRBJ2-7 and V is TRBV27; a weak D match, TRBD1 (6 bases). This CDR3 is built from 14 residues. V shed 2 bases and J shed 3 bases, with 11 bases lying between them. CDR1 is MNHEY and CDR2 is SMNVEV in the germline V gene (reference sequence).

This chain uses TRBV2 with TRBJ2-5, with D tentatively TRBD2 (5 bases). The J call could be wrong; TRBJ2-7 is a better fit for the DNA end. The CDR3 runs 14 residues. From germline, CDR1 is SNHLY and CDR2 FYNNEI. CDR3 coding DNA: TGTGCCAGCAGTGATTGGGAGACGAGCTACGAGCAGTACTTC. It yields the protein CASSDWETSYEQYF.

This clone was found once. The chain links TRBV7-9 to TRBJ2-3; 10 bases are shared with TRBD1. This CDR3 spans 16 amino acids. V lost 6 bases to trimming and J lost 0 bases; unmatched junction nucleotides: 6. Germline-derived CDR1 and CDR2 are SEHNR and FQNEAQ (reference sequence). CDR3 in amino acids: CASRHRDRGSTDTQYF. CDR3 coding DNA: TGTGCCAGCAGGCACCGGGACAGGGGAAGCACAGATACGCAGTATTTT.

This sequence joins TRBV7-6 and TRBJ1-5; TRBD1 is a possible D gene (6 bases). Germline CDR1 reads SGHVS; CDR2 reads FNYEAQ. V was clipped by 5 bases and J by 0 bases, with 11 bases between them. The CDR3 totals 15 residues. CDR3 region: CASSPGQYSNQPQHF. CDR3 DNA: TGTGCCAGCAGCCCCGGACAGTATAGCAATCAGCCCCAGCATTTT.

V is TRBV30 and J is TRBJ1-4; tentatively, D is TRBD1 (6 bases). Looked up from germline, CDR1 is GTSNPN and CDR2 is SVGIG (reference sequence). The CDR3 has 12 residues. V lost 1 base, J lost 11 bases, and 11 bases lay in between. CDR3 residues: CAWSAGVGKLFF. The CDR3 nucleotides are TGTGCCTGGAGTGCAGGGGTGGGGAAACTGTTTTTT.

The chain couples TRBV9 to TRBJ2-1; TRBD1 aligns across 7 bases. The CDR3 contains 15 residues. The V and J ends lost 0 bases and 2 bases, in that order; junction bases with no gene match: 2. CDR1 and CDR2 from the germline V gene are SGDLS and YYNGEE. The CDR3 protein is CASSVEGGAYNEQFF. CDR3 nucleotides: TGTGCCAGCAGCGTAGAAGGGGGCGCCTACAATGAGCAGTTCTTC.

The V gene is TRBV6-1, the J gene TRBJ2-1, with D possibly matching TRBD1 (7 bases). Trimming cost V 3 bases and J 8 bases, with 17 bases left between them. CDR3 length: 15 amino acids. The germline CDR1 and CDR2 sequences are MNHNS and SASEGT. This chain's CDR3 is CASSEGRGESYEQFF. The CDR3 DNA reads as TGTGCCAGCAGTGAGGGCAGGGGGGAATCATATGAGCAGTTCTTC.

This sequence joins TRBV11-1 and TRBJ2-2; possibly TRBD2 for D (6 bases). There are 16 residues in the CDR3. Between the trimmed V and J ends, which lost 5 bases and 7 bases, there was a span of 20 bases. The germline V gene has CDR1 SGHAT and CDR2 FQDESV (reference sequence). The CDR3 DNA reads TGTGCCAGCAGCGGGGGGTCTATGAGAACACTCGGGGAGCTGTTTTTT. Its translation is CASSGGSMRTLGELFF.

This clone appeared a single time. The chain employs TRBV30 and TRBJ2-2; D is unresolved. V was cut by 7 bases and J by 3 bases, with 6 bases left in between. This CDR3 spans 11 amino acids. The germline V gene has CDR1 GTSNPN and CDR2 SVGIG (reference sequence). The CDR3 DNA reads TGTGCCTACAGAGACACCGGGGAGCTGTTTTTT. This codes for CAYRDTGELFF. Variable domain in full (rest from reference TRBV30 and TRBJ2-2): SQTIHQWPATLVQPVGSPLSLECTVEGTSNPNLYWYRQAAGRGLQLLFYSVGIGQISSEVPQNLSASRPQDRQFILSSKKLLLSDSGFYLCAYRDTGELFFGEGSRLTVL.

The rearrangement uses TRBV7-3 and TRBJ1-6; no clear D. The CDR3 is 13 residues long. The germline CDR1 and CDR2 sequences are SGHTA and FQGTGA. V was cut by 5 bases and J by 6 bases, with 8 bases left in between. The CDR3 here is CASSPGANSPLHF. CDR3 DNA: TGTGCCAGCAGCCCGGGAGCTAATTCACCCCTCCACTTT.

The V call is TRBV6-1, the J call TRBJ1-2, with D possibly being TRBD1 (6 bases). Trimming stripped 6 bases from V and 5 bases from J, with 16 bases between. This CDR3 is built from 14 residues. Germline CDR1 MNHNS, CDR2 SASEGT. Written as DNA, the CDR3 is TGTGCCAGCAGCTCAGGGGCGGCGGTTTATGGCTACACCTTC. Its translation: CASSSGAAVYGYTF.

CDR3 loop: CASSPTAFNEKLFF. The CDR3 DNA is TGTGCCAGCAGCCCGACAGCATTTAATGAAAAACTGTTTTTT. This chain connects TRBV6-6 to TRBJ1-4, with D perhaps matching TRBD1 (5 bases). The CDR3 is 14 amino acids. From germline, CDR1 is MNHNY and CDR2 SVGAGI (reference sequence). V lost 6 bases, J lost 4 bases, and 12 bases lay in between.

The chain joins TRBV7-8 to TRBJ2-7; 7 bases match TRBD1. There are 14 residues in the CDR3. The germline V gene encodes CDR1 SGHVS and CDR2 FQNEAQ. V lost 3 bases to trimming and J lost 0 bases; unmatched junction nucleotides: 2. The CDR3 loop reads CASSFAGGSYEQYF. CDR3 nucleotide sequence: TGTGCCAGCAGCTTCGCAGGGGGCTCCTACGAGCAGTACTTC. The entire variable domain, with the rest obtained from reference TRBV7-8 and TRBJ2-7, is as follows: GAGVSQSPRYKVAKRGQDVALRCDPISGHVSLFWYQQALGQGPEFLTYFQNEAQLDKSGLPSDRFFAERPEGSVSTLKIQRTQQEDSAVYLCASSFAGGSYEQYFGPGTRLTVT.

The CDR3 here is CASSLRGPVYGYTF. For the CDR3, the DNA is TGTGCCAGCAGCTTGAGGGGCCCAGTCTATGGCTACACCTTC. The rearrangement uses TRBV5-4 and TRBJ1-2, with D possibly TRBD1 on 5 matching bases. This CDR3 is 14 amino acids long. CDR1 SGHNT and CDR2 YYREEE come from the germline V gene (reference sequence). The V end lost 1 base, the J end lost 4 bases, and 11 bases lay between the germline ends.

This clone came up once. This rearrangement joins TRBV5-3 to TRBJ2-1, with 7 bases matching TRBD1. TRBV5-3 is treated as an ORF (open reading frame) with a function not yet certain. The CDR3 is 16 residues long. V trimming: 4 bases; J trimming: 5 bases; junction bases outside the gene matches: 12. The CDR3 nucleotides read TGTGCCAGAAGCACCGGACAGGACGATGTCCACAATGAGCAGTTCTTC. Its protein product is CARSTGQDDVHNEQFF.